The rows below give T cell receptor beta chains drawn from one sample of a study of shared clonotypes between healthy human individuals. Profiled with immunoSEQ multiplex PCR; TCRdb holds only in-frame clones, not every one. The sample has roughly 1,100,000 clones; about 76% are singletons. Sequences were obtained from memory CD4+ T cells sorted from blood. The receptors derive from a man aged 18 to 30 in good health. Each CDR3 is given with its conserved first and last residue. The D gene is left open where the match is weak. Not every row has a clone size; where given, it reads once, few, many or a size class.

cdr3_aa: CASSIGTAETQYF
cdr3_nt: TGTGCCAGTAGTATTGGGACAGCGGAGACCCAGTACTTC
j_call: TRBJ2-5
d_call: TRBD1
v_call: TRBV19
clone_size: -

cdr3_aa: CASSFRLAGKTDTQYF
cdr3_nt: TGTGCCAGCAGCTTCCGACTAGCGGGAAAGACGGATACGCAGTATTTT
j_call: TRBJ2-3
d_call: TRBD2
v_call: TRBV13
clone_size: -

cdr3_aa: CASSVAGASGNTIYF
cdr3_nt: TGTGCCAGCTCAGTCGCGGGCGCTTCTGGAAACACCATATATTTT
j_call: TRBJ1-3
d_call: -
v_call: TRBV18
clone_size: -

cdr3_aa: CASSLGSGSYEQYF
cdr3_nt: TGTGCCAGCAGCTTAGGTTCGGGATCCTACGAGCAGTACTTC
j_call: TRBJ2-7
d_call: -
v_call: TRBV5-6
clone_size: -

cdr3_aa: CASSHQRDATYEQYF
cdr3_nt: TGCGCCAGCAGCCACCAACGGGACGCGACCTACGAGCAGTACTTC
j_call: TRBJ2-7
d_call: -
v_call: TRBV4-3
clone_size: -

cdr3_aa: CASSLDRGDYGYTF
cdr3_nt: TGCGCCAGCAGCTTAGACAGGGGGGACTATGGCTACACCTTC
j_call: TRBJ1-2
d_call: TRBD1
v_call: TRBV5-1
clone_size: once

cdr3_aa: CASTLGGTSGRNNEQFF
cdr3_nt: TGCGCCAGCACCTTAGGGGGGACTAGCGGGAGGAATAATGAGCAGTTCTTC
j_call: TRBJ2-1
d_call: TRBD2
v_call: TRBV5-1
clone_size: -

cdr3_aa: CAWGTLDGSNEKLFF
cdr3_nt: TGTGCCTGGGGCACCCTCGACGGCAGTAATGAAAAACTGTTTTTT
j_call: TRBJ1-4
d_call: -
v_call: TRBV30
clone_size: -

cdr3_aa: CASRSGALNEKLFF
cdr3_nt: TGCGCCAGTCGGTCGGGGGCTCTTAATGAAAAACTGTTTTTT
j_call: TRBJ1-4
d_call: -
v_call: TRBV5-1
clone_size: -

cdr3_aa: CASSPLQVTANTGELFF
cdr3_nt: TGTGCCAGCTCACCCCTGCAGGTGACAGCCAACACCGGGGAGCTGTTTTTT
j_call: TRBJ2-2
d_call: -
v_call: TRBV18
clone_size: once

cdr3_aa: CASSQEGRQAGYTF
cdr3_nt: TGCGCCAGCAGCCAAGAAGGCAGGCAGGCTGGCTACACCTTC
j_call: TRBJ1-2
d_call: -
v_call: TRBV4-1
clone_size: -

cdr3_aa: CASSPGGLNYGYTF
cdr3_nt: TGTGCCAGCAGTCCCGGGGGGCTGAACTATGGCTACACCTTC
j_call: TRBJ1-2
d_call: -
v_call: TRBV6-5
clone_size: -

cdr3_aa: CASSLTPGGASSSYEQYF
cdr3_nt: TGTGCCAGCAGCTTGACCCCGGGGGGCGCGTCCTCCTCCTACGAGCAGTACTTC
j_call: TRBJ2-7
d_call: -
v_call: TRBV7-8
clone_size: few

cdr3_aa: CASSIDPSQPQHF
cdr3_nt: TGTGCCAGTAGTATAGACCCTTCTCAGCCCCAGCATTTT
j_call: TRBJ1-5
d_call: -
v_call: TRBV19
clone_size: -

cdr3_aa: CASSARDGPQETQYF
cdr3_nt: TGTGCCAGCAGCGCCCGGGACGGACCACAAGAGACCCAGTACTTC
j_call: TRBJ2-5
d_call: -
v_call: TRBV7-9
clone_size: -

cdr3_aa: CASRLLGTDNQPQHF
cdr3_nt: TGTGCCAGCAGGCTGCTTGGGACGGACAATCAGCCCCAGCATTTT
j_call: TRBJ1-5
d_call: -
v_call: TRBV6-5
clone_size: -

cdr3_aa: CASSPLAGGRETQYF
cdr3_nt: TGTGCCAGCAGCCCACTAGCGGGGGGGCGAGAGACCCAGTACTTC
j_call: TRBJ2-5
d_call: TRBD2
v_call: TRBV7-3
clone_size: -

cdr3_aa: CASRGATNTGELFF
cdr3_nt: TGCGCCAGCAGGGGGGCTACGAACACCGGGGAGCTGTTTTTT
j_call: TRBJ2-2
d_call: -
v_call: TRBV5-1
clone_size: -

cdr3_aa: CASSSDRAGEQYF
cdr3_nt: TGTGCCAGCAGCTCCGACAGGGCGGGCGAGCAGTACTTC
j_call: TRBJ2-7
d_call: TRBD1
v_call: TRBV7-8
clone_size: -

cdr3_aa: CASSLSLQGAGANVLTF
cdr3_nt: TGTGCCAGCAGCTTATCCCTCCAGGGGGCTGGGGCCAACGTCCTGACTTTC
j_call: TRBJ2-6
d_call: TRBD1
v_call: TRBV7-9
clone_size: -

cdr3_aa: CASSLSGGSYEQYF
cdr3_nt: TGCGCCAGCAGCTTGAGCGGGGGCTCCTACGAGCAGTACTTC
j_call: TRBJ2-7
d_call: TRBD2
v_call: TRBV5-1
clone_size: -

cdr3_aa: CAWRSASTDTQYF
cdr3_nt: TGTGCCTGGAGGTCGGCGAGCACAGATACGCAGTATTTT
j_call: TRBJ2-3
d_call: -
v_call: TRBV30
clone_size: once

cdr3_aa: CASSARVGAGNTIYF
cdr3_nt: TGTGCCAGCAGCGCAAGGGTAGGGGCTGGAAACACCATATATTTT
j_call: TRBJ1-3
d_call: -
v_call: TRBV7-2
clone_size: -

cdr3_aa: CASSQDSLPLGQGLYQAFF
cdr3_nt: TGCGCCAGCAGCCAAGATTCATTACCCTTAGGACAGGGATTGTATCAGGCTTTCTTT
j_call: TRBJ1-1
d_call: TRBD1
v_call: TRBV4-1
clone_size: -

cdr3_aa: CASSSSGQGVTEAFF
cdr3_nt: TGTGCCAGCAGCTCTTCCGGACAGGGCGTCACTGAAGCTTTCTTT
j_call: TRBJ1-1
d_call: TRBD1
v_call: TRBV5-4
clone_size: -

cdr3_aa: CASSPGQTTYNEQFF
cdr3_nt: TGTGCCAGCAGCCCCGGACAGACGACCTACAATGAGCAGTTCTTC
j_call: TRBJ2-1
d_call: -
v_call: TRBV7-2
clone_size: -

cdr3_aa: CASSLSAGGPTDTQYF
cdr3_nt: TGTGCCAGCAGCTTATCGGCGGGGGGGCCCACAGATACGCAGTATTTT
j_call: TRBJ2-3
d_call: TRBD2
v_call: TRBV7-9
clone_size: -

cdr3_aa: CSVNPYNEQFF
cdr3_nt: TGCAGTGTCAACCCCTACAATGAGCAGTTCTTC
j_call: TRBJ2-1
d_call: -
v_call: TRBV20-1
clone_size: -

cdr3_aa: CASSSGGLAVQETQYF
cdr3_nt: TGCGCCAGCAGCTCGGGGGGGCTAGCGGTTCAAGAGACCCAGTACTTC
j_call: TRBJ2-5
d_call: TRBD2
v_call: TRBV5-1
clone_size: -

cdr3_aa: CASSLIDGGAVLGTDTQYF
cdr3_nt: TGTGCCAGCAGCCTAATCGACGGGGGGGCCGTGCTTGGCACAGATACGCAGTATTTT
j_call: TRBJ2-3
d_call: TRBD2
v_call: TRBV4-2
clone_size: -

cdr3_aa: CASSRALRGETQYF
cdr3_nt: TGCGCCAGCAGCCGAGCACTGAGGGGGGAGACCCAGTACTTC
j_call: TRBJ2-5
d_call: -
v_call: TRBV4-3
clone_size: few

cdr3_aa: CASGLGDSLWIPETQYF
cdr3_nt: TGTGCTAGTGGTTTGGGGGACAGCCTCTGGATTCCAGAGACCCAGTACTTC
j_call: TRBJ2-5
d_call: TRBD1
v_call: TRBV12-5
clone_size: -

cdr3_aa: CASSKTSGNNEQFF
cdr3_nt: TGTGCCAGCAGCAAAACTAGCGGGAACAATGAGCAGTTCTTC
j_call: TRBJ2-1
d_call: TRBD2
v_call: TRBV7-2
clone_size: -

cdr3_aa: CASSYSMEVYTEAFF
cdr3_nt: TGTGCCAGCAGTTACTCCATGGAGGTGTACACTGAAGCTTTCTTT
j_call: TRBJ1-1
d_call: -
v_call: TRBV6-5
clone_size: -

cdr3_aa: CASSSPAEETQYF
cdr3_nt: TGTGCCAGCAGTTCCCCAGCGGAAGAGACCCAGTACTTC
j_call: TRBJ2-5
d_call: -
v_call: TRBV28
clone_size: -

cdr3_aa: CASSPDREKLFF
cdr3_nt: TGTGCCAGCAGCCCGGATCGGGAAAAACTGTTTTTT
j_call: TRBJ1-4
d_call: -
v_call: TRBV11-2
clone_size: -

cdr3_aa: CAWSVQGVNSPLHF
cdr3_nt: TGTGCCTGGAGTGTACAGGGGGTGAATTCACCCCTCCACTTT
j_call: TRBJ1-6
d_call: TRBD1
v_call: TRBV30
clone_size: -

cdr3_aa: CAWSGEGNQPQHF
cdr3_nt: TGTGCCTGGTCCGGGGAGGGCAATCAGCCCCAGCATTTT
j_call: TRBJ1-5
d_call: -
v_call: TRBV30
clone_size: -

cdr3_aa: CASSISGGPRDTQYF
cdr3_nt: TGTGCCAGTAGTATTAGCGGGGGGCCCCGGGATACGCAGTATTTT
j_call: TRBJ2-3
d_call: TRBD2
v_call: TRBV19
clone_size: -

cdr3_aa: CASSPQGTGYEQYF
cdr3_nt: TGTGCCAGCTCACCACAAGGGACAGGGTACGAGCAGTACTTC
j_call: TRBJ2-7
d_call: TRBD1
v_call: TRBV18
clone_size: once

cdr3_aa: CASSPQPDLQETQYF
cdr3_nt: TGTGCCAGCTCACCACAACCCGACCTACAAGAGACCCAGTACTTC
j_call: TRBJ2-5
d_call: -
v_call: TRBV18
clone_size: -

cdr3_aa: CTSSRGRIHEQYF
cdr3_nt: TGCACCAGCAGCCGGGGAAGGATCCACGAGCAGTACTTC
j_call: TRBJ2-7
d_call: -
v_call: TRBV1
clone_size: -

cdr3_aa: CASSISGGNEKLFF
cdr3_nt: TGTGCCAGTAGTATTTCGGGGGGTAATGAAAAACTGTTTTTT
j_call: TRBJ1-4
d_call: -
v_call: TRBV19
clone_size: -

cdr3_aa: CASDHSGVPSHETQYF
cdr3_nt: TGTGCCAGCGACCACTCGGGGGTACCCTCTCATGAGACCCAGTACTTC
j_call: TRBJ2-5
d_call: -
v_call: TRBV7-9
clone_size: -

cdr3_aa: CASSLGGVISGNTIYF
cdr3_nt: TGTGCCAGCAGCTTGGGAGGGGTTATCTCTGGAAACACCATATATTTT
j_call: TRBJ1-3
d_call: -
v_call: TRBV13
clone_size: -

cdr3_aa: CASGLSMNTEAFF
cdr3_nt: TGTGCTAGTGGTTTATCTATGAACACTGAAGCTTTCTTT
j_call: TRBJ1-1
d_call: -
v_call: TRBV12-5
clone_size: -

cdr3_aa: CASSPPRHEQYF
cdr3_nt: TGTGCCAGCAGCCCACCGCGGCACGAGCAGTACTTC
j_call: TRBJ2-7
d_call: -
v_call: TRBV11-2
clone_size: -

cdr3_aa: CASSPMALVLNEQYF
cdr3_nt: TGTGCCAGCTCACCAATGGCACTAGTATTGAACGAGCAGTACTTC
j_call: TRBJ2-7
d_call: -
v_call: TRBV18
clone_size: -

cdr3_aa: CASSSGLAGVETQYF
cdr3_nt: TGTGCCAGCAGCTCGGGACTAGCGGGGGTTGAGACCCAGTACTTC
j_call: TRBJ2-5
d_call: TRBD2
v_call: TRBV11-1
clone_size: -

cdr3_aa: CASSQDRSSRWSSYEQYF
cdr3_nt: TGCGCCAGCAGCCAAGATCGGTCTTCGCGGTGGAGCTCCTACGAGCAGTACTTC
j_call: TRBJ2-7
d_call: -
v_call: TRBV4-1
clone_size: -

cdr3_aa: CASSTPQHVSPLHF
cdr3_nt: TGTGCCAGCAGCACCCCACAACATGTTTCACCCCTCCACTTT
j_call: TRBJ1-6
d_call: -
v_call: TRBV7-2
clone_size: once